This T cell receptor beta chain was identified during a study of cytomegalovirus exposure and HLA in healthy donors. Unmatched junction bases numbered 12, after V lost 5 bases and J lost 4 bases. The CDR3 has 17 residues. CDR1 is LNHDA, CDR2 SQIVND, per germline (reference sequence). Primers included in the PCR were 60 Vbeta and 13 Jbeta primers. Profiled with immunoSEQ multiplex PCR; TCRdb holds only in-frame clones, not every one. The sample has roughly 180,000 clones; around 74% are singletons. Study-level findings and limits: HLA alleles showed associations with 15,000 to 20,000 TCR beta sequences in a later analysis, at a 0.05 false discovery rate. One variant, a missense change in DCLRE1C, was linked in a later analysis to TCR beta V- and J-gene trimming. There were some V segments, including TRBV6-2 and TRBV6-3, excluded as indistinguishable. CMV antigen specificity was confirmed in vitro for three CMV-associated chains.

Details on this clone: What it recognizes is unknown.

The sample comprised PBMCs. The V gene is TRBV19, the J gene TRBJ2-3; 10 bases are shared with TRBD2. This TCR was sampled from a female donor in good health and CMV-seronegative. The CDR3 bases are TGTGCCAGTAGTGAACGGGTGCGGCTAGCGGGAGCAGATACGCAGTATTTT. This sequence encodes CASSERVRLAGADTQYF.